This entry lists 6 T cell receptor beta chains sequenced from one sample in a study of T cell changes during pregnancy in multiple sclerosis (dated by TCRdb to between 2018 and 2020). Library construction relied on the immunoSEQ multiplex PCR assay. This immuneACCESS table, as held by TCRdb, lists in-frame sequences with V and J called but not all clones. Of the missing ones, under half trace to an unresolved V gene in checked studies; the others have no known cause. A total of about 41,000 clones appear in this sample, roughly 90% of them only once. Around 6.7% of the sample lies in the top ten. The starting material was CD8+ T cells from peripheral blood mononuclear cells, obtained in the third trimester of pregnancy. Every receptor here comes from a female donor with multiple sclerosis, enrolled in a pregnancy study.

V usage is TRBV28 and J usage is TRBJ2-7; TRBD2 matches 7 bases. The CDR3 runs 18 residues. The junction had 14 bases not matched to a gene; V was cut back by 3 bases and J by 0 bases. The germline CDR1 and CDR2 sequences are MDHEN and SYDVKM. CDR3 amino acids: CASSFQSGVGIFSYEQYF. CDR3 nucleotide sequence: TGTGCCAGCAGTTTCCAGAGCGGGGTGGGTATCTTCTCCTACGAGCAGTACTTC.

The chain joins TRBV27 to TRBJ2-1, with a weak D call TRBD2 (5 bases). V lost 9 bases and J lost 8, with 20 bases in between. The CDR3 has 14 amino acids. Germline CDR1 and CDR2: MNHEY and SMNVEV (reference sequence). The CDR3 DNA sequence: TGTGCCAGTAATATGCTAGCCGGTTTGGATGAGCAGTTCTTC. Its protein product is CASNMLAGLDEQFF.

This clone appeared a single time. The J gene is TRBJ1-1, the V gene TRBV5-1, with 7 bases identical to TRBD1. There are 15 residues in the CDR3. With 2 bases clipped from V and 4 bases from J, the junction kept 8 bases outside the gene matches. The V gene's germline CDR1 is SGHRS and CDR2 YFSETQ. The CDR3 DNA sequence: TGCGCCAGCAGCTTCGGCAGGGGGGTAAGCACTGAAGCTTTCTTT. Translated: CASSFGRGVSTEAFF.

J is TRBJ2-7 and V is TRBV6-5; 7 bases agree with TRBD1. The CDR3 is 14 residues long. Trimming took 4 bases from V and 1 from J; bases not matched to a gene: 4. Germline V gives CDR1 MNHEY, CDR2 SVGAGI. The CDR3 DNA follows: TGTGCCAGCAGTTTGACAGGGAGATCCTACGAGCAGTACTTC. Its protein is CASSLTGRSYEQYF.

This clone was seen a handful of times. Written as DNA, the CDR3 is TGTGCCAGCAGTGACGGCGGAGGGGCGGCAGTTGGTGGCTACACCTTC. Protein sequence: CASSDGGGAAVGGYTF. This sequence joins TRBV6-1 and TRBJ1-2, with a weak D call TRBD1 (5 bases). With 3 bases removed from V and 7 bases from J, the gap between germline ends came to 21 bases. This CDR3 has 16 amino acids. Germline V gene sequence: CDR1 MNHNS, CDR2 SASEGT.

The chain carries TRBV19 and TRBJ2-7; 9 nucleotides align to TRBD2. CDR1 and CDR2 (germline): LNHDA, SQIVND (reference sequence). This CDR3 spans 15 amino acids. V lost 5 bases to trimming and J lost 4 bases; unmatched junction nucleotides: 9. This CDR3 is CASSPGSGGPYEQYF. In nucleotides, the CDR3 is TGTGCCAGTAGTCCCGGGAGCGGGGGGCCGTACGAGCAGTACTTC.